This passage covers 19 T cell receptor beta chains from one sample sequenced in a study of human T cells and chemical hapten exposure. TCRdb reprocessed the RACE reads with MiXCR, giving one entry per CDR3 protein. The sample comprises some 80,000 distinct CDR3 sequences, 10% to 13% of which are singletons, and roughly 2.4% rests with the top ten. This sample's time point: patch test 2, 6 weeks after DPC sensitization. The treatment denotes: therapeutic diphenylcyclopropenone sensitization with weekly scalp DPC. The sequenced sample was whole blood, obtained in connection with sensitization to the hapten diphenylcyclopropenone (DPC). These receptors were taken from a woman younger than 45 with alopecia areata. Some clones in this sample may be carry-over from other donors' samples.

The V gene is TRBV29-1, the J gene TRBJ1-2, with D perhaps TRBD1 (5 bases). Trimming removed 4 bases from V and 1 base from J, with 7 bases in between. Germline CDR1 is SQVTM and CDR2 is ANQGSEA. The CDR3 sequence is 12 residues long. The CDR3 nucleotides are TGCAGCGTTGTCAGGGTTAACTATGGCTACACCTTC. Its protein product is CSVVRVNYGYTF.

This clonotype came up many times. V and J are TRBV7-2 and TRBJ2-7; 7 bases are a match to TRBD2. V gave up 0 bases and J gave up 7 bases; unmatched junction bases: 6. CDR1 and CDR2 from the germline V gene are SGHTA and FQGNSA. The CDR3 contains 14 residues. The CDR3 sequence: CASSLAGGPGEQYF. Written as DNA, the CDR3 is TGTGCCAGCAGCTTAGCGGGAGGGCCGGGGGAGCAGTACTTC.

This clonotype was seen a few times. The genes are TRBV4-3 and TRBJ2-3, with D possibly being TRBD2 (5 bases). Deletions cut 1 base from V and 1 base from J, with 9 bases between. Germline V CDR1 and CDR2: LGHNA, YSLEER. This CDR3 contains 15 residues. The CDR3 nucleotides read TGCGCCAGCAGCCAAGGCGGACTTCGCACAGATACGCAGTATTTT. Residues: CASSQGGLRTDTQYF.

This clonotype has more than one count but fewer than ten. The chain is built from TRBV12-3 or TRBV12-4 and TRBJ2-1; 9 bases fit TRBD1. The V segment lost 6 bases and the J segment 10 bases; nucleotides outside the gene matches: 10. This CDR3 has 14 residues. The CDR3 DNA sequence: TGTGCCAGCAGGAGCTCGGACAGGGGCCACGAGCAGTTCTTC. Its translation is CASRSSDRGHEQFF.

The chain combines TRBV27 with TRBJ1-2; D ambiguous. This CDR3 comprises 13 residues. The germline CDR1 and CDR2 sequences are MNHEY and SMNVEV (reference sequence). V was clipped by 3 bases and J by 4 bases, with 9 bases between them. In nucleotides, the CDR3 is TGTGCCAGCAGTTTCGCCGACGGCTATGGCTACACCTTC. Its translation is CASSFADGYGYTF.

This clonotype appeared many times. The V gene is TRBV7-8, the J gene TRBJ1-6; D remains ambiguous. Trimming took 1 base from V and 13 from J, leaving 11 bases between them. The CDR3 has 13 residues. Germline-derived CDR1 and CDR2 are SGHVS and FQNEAQ. CDR3: CASSLGPSSPLHF. The CDR3 DNA sequence: TGTGCCAGCAGCTTAGGTCCCAGCTCCCCCCTCCACTTT.

This clonotype was seen many times. The CDR3 spells CASSLYRARGEQYF. CDR3 sequence (DNA): TGTGCCAGCAGTCTCTACAGGGCTCGTGGCGAGCAGTACTTC. This rearrangement joins TRBV12-3 or TRBV12-4 to TRBJ2-7; maybe TRBD1 (6 bases). Trimming removed 5 bases from V and 6 bases from J, with 17 bases in between. The CDR3 is 14 residues long.

Comments on this clonotype: A single base separates this from a much larger clone, so it may be a read error. The genes are TRBV20-1 and TRBJ1-1; TRBD1 aligns across 12 bases. The CDR3 runs to 14 residues. CDR1 is DFQATT and CDR2 is SNEGSKA in the germline V gene (reference sequence). This CDR3 is CRAREGQGAAEAFF. Written as DNA, the CDR3 is TGCCGTGCTAGAGAGGGACAGGGGGCGGCGGAAGCTTTCTTT.

This clonotype was observed at least ten times. The CDR3 sequence is CASSYSGTSPDTQYF. The CDR3 nucleotides are TGTGCCAGCAGTTACTCGGGGACTTCTCCAGATACGCAGTATTTT. The chain recombines TRBV6-5 with TRBJ2-3; tentatively, D is TRBD2 (6 bases). Germline V lookup: CDR1 MNHEY, CDR2 SVGAGI. The CDR3 has 15 amino acids. The V and J ends lost 0 bases and 4 bases respectively, with 11 bases between them.

Details on this clonotype: One end of the junction varies from germline; a read error may be responsible. The chain carries TRBV7-6 and TRBJ1-6, with D possibly being TRBD1 (6 bases). Germline V gene sequence: CDR1 SGHVS, CDR2 FNYEAQ. The CDR3 length is 14 residues. The CDR3 nucleotides read TGTGCCAGCAGCTACATACCAGGGGATTCATCCCTCCACTTT. This gives the protein CASSYIPGDSSLHF. Full variable domain (remainder filled in from reference TRBV7-6 and TRBJ1-6): GAGVSQSPRYKVTKRGQDVALRCDPISGHVSLYWYRQALGQGPEFLTYFNYEAQQDKSGLPNDRFSAERPEGSISTLTIQRTEQRDSAMYRCASSYIPGDSSLHFGNGTRLTVT.

In its sample, this clonotype was seen many times. The V and J genes are TRBV27 and TRBJ1-5, with a possible D match to TRBD1 (5 bases). CDR1 MNHEY and CDR2 SMNVEV come from the germline V gene (reference sequence). The CDR3 sequence is 13 residues long. Trimming removed 6 bases at V and 4 bases at J, with 10 bases between. The CDR3: CASSWGGNQPQHF. In DNA, the CDR3 is TGTGCCAGCAGCTGGGGGGGGAATCAGCCCCAGCATTTT.

This clonotype was seen many times. V gene TRBV6-2 or TRBV6-3 combines with J gene TRBJ1-1, with D maybe TRBD1 (6 bases). Germline CDR1 is MNHEY and CDR2 is SVGEGT. Trimming cost V 7 bases and J 0 bases, with 15 bases left between them. The CDR3 covers 15 residues. In DNA, the CDR3 is TGTGCCAGCAAGGAGACAGGCTACATGAACACTGAAGCTTTCTTT. It encodes CASKETGYMNTEAFF.

This clonotype was detected only a few times. The genes are TRBV20-1 and TRBJ2-2; TRBD2 is a possible D gene (7 bases). Germline V gene data show CDR1 as DFQATT and CDR2 as SNEGSKA (reference sequence). V dropped 5 bases and J dropped 5 bases, with 18 bases sitting between them. The CDR3 contains 15 residues. The CDR3 region has the DNA TGCAGTGCTTTCCCAGGGGCGGGAGAAACCGGGGAGCTGTTTTTT. The encoded protein is CSAFPGAGETGELFF.

This sequence joins TRBV20-1 and TRBJ2-3; D could derive from TRBD1 or TRBD2 (6 bases each). Looked up from germline, CDR1 is DFQATT and CDR2 is SNEGSKA (reference sequence). Trimming took off 3 bases at V and 2 bases at J, with 9 bases between the two ends. There are 13 residues in the CDR3. The CDR3 DNA reads TGCAGTGCTAGTAGGGGGGACACAGATACGCAGTATTTT. This codes for CSASRGDTDTQYF.

V usage is TRBV28 and J usage is TRBJ1-2, with D unresolved. The CDR3 runs 15 residues. Trimming took 2 bases from V and 4 from J, leaving 14 bases between them. The germline V gene encodes CDR1 MDHEN and CDR2 SYDVKM. The CDR3 loop is CASSLQTASSYGYTF. For the CDR3, the DNA is TGTGCCAGCAGTTTACAGACGGCGAGTAGCTATGGCTACACCTTC.

This clonotype occurred many times. V is TRBV4-3 and J is TRBJ2-3; unclear D gene. Germline CDR1 is LGHNA and CDR2 is YSLEER. The CDR3 is 13 residues long. V was cut by 4 bases and J by 2 bases, with 7 bases left in between. CDR3 loop: CASSPTTTDTQYF. CDR3 sequence (DNA): TGCGCCAGCAGCCCTACAACCACAGATACGCAGTATTTT.

This clonotype was recorded at least ten times. The chain combines TRBV5-1 with TRBJ2-5; the D gene is possibly TRBD2 (6 bases). The germline V gene encodes CDR1 SGHRS and CDR2 YFSETQ. This CDR3 is built from 15 residues. The V end was cut by 4 bases, the J end by 2 bases, with 15 bases between. CDR3 DNA: TGCGCCAGCAGCCCCAGGACGGGGAGGCAAGAGACCCAGTACTTC. Translation: CASSPRTGRQETQYF.

The V call is TRBV7-9, the J call TRBJ1-3; D call uncertain. This CDR3 is 16 amino acids long. Per germline, CDR1 SEHNR and CDR2 FQNEAQ (reference sequence). V was shortened by 2 bases and J by 1 base, with 12 bases between the two germline ends. DNA for the CDR3: TGTGCCAGCAGCTTAATCAAACAGCTTTCTGGAAACACCATATATTTT. It is translated as CASSLIKQLSGNTIYF.

This clonotype was recorded many times. The chain couples TRBV29-1 to TRBJ2-5; D is unresolved. Looked up from germline, CDR1 is SQVTM and CDR2 is ANQGSEA. The CDR3 length is 13 residues. Trimming took 6 bases from V and 0 from J, leaving 11 bases between them. This chain's CDR3 is CSVAESYQETQYF. DNA for the CDR3: TGCAGCGTCGCCGAATCGTACCAAGAGACCCAGTACTTC.